Given below is one TCR beta chain in context. The data belong to a study of blood T cell repertoires in COVID-19. The overall study: Acute and convalescent COVID-19 samples came from the United States, Italy and Spain. From T cells, B-cell-depleted T cells, or PBMCs came the material, which was cDNA or gDNA.

Under the authors' procedure: It was from reference gene primer amplification that nucleated cell counts were estimated. Using immunoSEQ multiplex PCR, the repertoire was profiled, and TCRdb retains in-frame clones only, with some absent. The D gene and trimming were derived from the DNA, and the V and J assignments and clone size from that table. The sample records roughly 150,000 clones, under 80% being singletons. The V end lost 1 base, the J end lost 0 bases, and 10 bases lay between the germline ends. The CDR3 runs to 15 residues. From germline, CDR1 is MNHNS and CDR2 SASEGT. Sequencing used peripheral blood. The chain links TRBV6-1 to TRBJ2-7; tentatively, D is TRBD2 (5 bases). The source is a man in his 70s with acute or convalescent COVID-19. The CDR3 DNA reads as TGTGCCAGCAGTGAAGGTGGCGGGTCCTCCTACGAGCAGTACTTC. Translation gives CASSEGGGSSYEQYF.